Described below is a single T cell receptor (beta chain) sequence and its context. Which antigen it targets is not known. Nothing much larger sits one base from this clone, and base qualities are not available. In the prospective study, participants were 18 to 89 years old, resided in 20 to 30 geographic areas of the United States, and were enrolled through a virtual design. To assign participants to cohorts, the prospective study relied on clinical history that participants themselves reported in a screening survey and a study questionnaire. In the prospective study, mobile phlebotomists collected whole blood, serum and a nasopharyngeal or oropharyngeal swab from each participant. Prospective study participants could optionally give additional blood draws and questionnaires over an approximately 2-month period. Before DNA extraction, blood samples from the prospective study were shipped at room temperature or frozen.

The sample belongs to a study of blood T cell repertoires in COVID-19 (dated by TCRdb to 2020 to 2021). Regarding the study in general: Samples from collaborators originated in the United States, Italy and Spain and spanned both the acute and convalescent phases of COVID-19. The material from the prospective study consisted of cDNA or gDNA derived from T cells, B-cell-depleted T cells, or PBMCs. The dataset comprised deeply sampled blood TCRbeta repertoires from subjects exposed to, actively infected with, or recovered from COVID-19. The repertoires were made available in a free public database intended to serve as a resource for research on the immune response to SARS-CoV-2. The samples were drawn from two sources: the first 160 participants of the ongoing ImmuneRACE study, and 1,000 to 1,500 subjects contributed by 6 global collaborators. Nearly every sample came with metadata listing a de-identified subject ID, COVID-19 status, age in years and sex. Where available, HLA class I and class II types were obtained from metadata supplied by the sample provider rather than from assay-based typing. The investigation overall reported the following: The quantity of clinical and demographic metadata differed by source and by participant and was supplied without curation.

TCRbeta CDR3 regions were amplified from genomic DNA using the immunoSEQ Assay, a bias-controlled multiplex PCR. As for the original processing: Nucleated cell counts per sample were estimated from amplification of reference gene primers within the assay. To quantify the absolute abundance of each unique TCRbeta CDR3 rearrangement, sequence reads were collapsed and filtered. For each sample, productive Simpson clonality was calculated by taking the square root of Simpson's diversity index across productive rearrangements. Drawn from immuneACCESS, this table holds only the in-frame rearrangements with V and J called that TCRdb kept. Clones are partly lost; checked studies trace under half to an unresolved V gene and leave the rest unexplained. That table gives V, J and clone size, and the DNA gave D and trimming. In this sample the table shows roughly 200,000 clones, about 88% of which occur a single time. 2% to 2.5% of the sample is taken by the ten largest.

The germline V gene sets CDR1 to SGHVS and CDR2 to FNYEAQ. Trimming leaves V shorter by 5 bases and J shorter by 6 bases, with the junction holding 8 bases beyond the gene matches. The CDR3 covers 16 residues, taking in both the cysteine and the phenylalanine. Solely the CDR3 DNA is kept, with 48 bases framed from the first base. The receptor's source is a woman in her thirties or forties with acute COVID-19. Specimen: PBMCs or T cells enriched from blood (not recorded which). The receptor chain draws on TRBV7-6 and TRBJ1-5; TRBD1 fits 12 bases in the junction. The DNA sequence follows: TGTGCCAGCAGCCCAGGGGGGACAGGGGGCTTTCAGCCCCAGCATTTT. Its translation reads: CASSPGGTGGFQPQHF.